This is a list of T cell receptor beta chains from one sample in a study of identical twins. MiXCR, applied by TCRdb to the 5' RACE reads, yields one record per CDR3 protein. The sample includes 420,000 or so distinct CDR3 sequences, about 18% seen only once; the top ten take approximately 12%. Sequencing used naive T cells sorted from blood. Receptor source: a man between 50 and 59 years old in good health. The CDR3 runs from the conserved cysteine through the conserved F or W.

cdr3_length: 14; j_call: TRBJ1-5; v_call: TRBV10-3; cdr3_aa: CAISDGLLDQPQHF
cdr3_length: 16; j_call: TRBJ2-3; v_call: TRBV24-1; cdr3_aa: CATSDQPQGSTDTQYF
cdr3_length: 16; j_call: TRBJ1-6; v_call: TRBV4-3; cdr3_aa: CASSQDRQGYNSPLHF
cdr3_length: 13; j_call: TRBJ1-1; v_call: TRBV5-1; cdr3_aa: CASSLEEGTEAFF
cdr3_length: 14; j_call: TRBJ2-1; v_call: TRBV12-3/TRBV12-4; cdr3_aa: CASSLGGRGNEQFF
cdr3_length: 15; j_call: TRBJ2-1; v_call: TRBV5-1; cdr3_aa: CASSLVADGGNEQFF
cdr3_length: 19; j_call: TRBJ2-3; v_call: TRBV6-1; cdr3_aa: CASSEAGWGGAVSTDTQYF
cdr3_length: 15; j_call: TRBJ1-3; v_call: TRBV6-5; cdr3_aa: CASSYEGSSGNTIYF
cdr3_length: 14; j_call: TRBJ2-7; v_call: TRBV5-1; cdr3_aa: CASSYFSGSYEQYF
cdr3_length: 14; j_call: TRBJ2-7; v_call: TRBV6-1; cdr3_aa: CASLERERPYEQYF
cdr3_length: 13; j_call: TRBJ2-2; v_call: TRBV6-1; cdr3_aa: CASRERNTGELFF
cdr3_length: 12; j_call: TRBJ2-7; v_call: TRBV18; cdr3_aa: CASSPVPYEQYF